This TCR beta chain originates from a study of sequential checkpoint blockade in melanoma. V lost 3 bases and J 8 bases, leaving 15 bases between the germline ends. This CDR3 region has 14 residues. Germline lookup yields CDR1 SGHDT and CDR2 YYEEEE. Only in-frame clones appear in the TCRdb table, and some are missing; sequencing was by immunoSEQ multiplex PCR. The sample carries tens of thousands of clones, around 90% recorded once. The treatment was: randomized to nivolumab then ipilimumab (arm A) or the reverse (arm B). The specimen comprised CD8+ T cells sorted from blood (inferred from file names), sampled from a patient given nivolumab and ipilimumab in sequence. This TCR was recovered from a human donor with melanoma. The chain combines TRBV5-6 with TRBJ2-1; D gene unclear. Written as DNA, the CDR3 is TGTGCCAGCAGCTCCCCCCTGAGGTCCTATGAGCAGTTCTTC. Translating it yields CASSSPLRSYEQFF.